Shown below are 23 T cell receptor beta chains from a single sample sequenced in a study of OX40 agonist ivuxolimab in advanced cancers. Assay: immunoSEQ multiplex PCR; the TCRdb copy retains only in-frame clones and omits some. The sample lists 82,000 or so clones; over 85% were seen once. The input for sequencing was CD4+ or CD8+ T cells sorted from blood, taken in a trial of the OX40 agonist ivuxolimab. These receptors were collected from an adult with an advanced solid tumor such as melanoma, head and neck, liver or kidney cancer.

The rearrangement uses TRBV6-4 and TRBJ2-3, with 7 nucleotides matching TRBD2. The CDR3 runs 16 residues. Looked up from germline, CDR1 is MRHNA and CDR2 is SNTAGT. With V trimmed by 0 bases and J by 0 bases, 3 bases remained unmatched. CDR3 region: CASSDSSGVSTDTQYF. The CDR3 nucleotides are TGTGCCAGCAGTGACTCAAGCGGGGTTAGCACAGATACGCAGTATTTT.

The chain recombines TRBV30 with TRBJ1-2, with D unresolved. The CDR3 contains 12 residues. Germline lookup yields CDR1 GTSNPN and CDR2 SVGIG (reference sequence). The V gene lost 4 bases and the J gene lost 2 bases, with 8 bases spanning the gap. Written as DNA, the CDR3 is TGTGCCTGGAATGCACCGAACTATGGCTACACCTTC. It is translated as CAWNAPNYGYTF. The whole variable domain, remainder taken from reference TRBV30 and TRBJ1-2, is SQTIHQWPATLVQPVGSPLSLECTVEGTSNPNLYWYRQAAGRGLQLLFYSVGIGQISSEVPQNLSASRPQDRQFILSSKKLLLSDSGFYLCAWNAPNYGYTFGSGTRLTVV.

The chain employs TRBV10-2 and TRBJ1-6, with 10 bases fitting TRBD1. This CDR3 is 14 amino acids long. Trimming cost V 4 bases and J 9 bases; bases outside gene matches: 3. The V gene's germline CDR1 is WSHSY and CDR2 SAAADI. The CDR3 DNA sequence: TGCGCCAGCAGTGTGGGACAGGGGAGTTCACCCCTCCACTTT. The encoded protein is CASSVGQGSSPLHF.

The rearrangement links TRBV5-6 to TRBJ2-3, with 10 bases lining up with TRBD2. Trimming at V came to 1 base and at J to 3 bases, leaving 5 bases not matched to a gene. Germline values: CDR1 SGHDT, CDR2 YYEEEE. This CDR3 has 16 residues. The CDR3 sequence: CASSLLLAGLTDTQYF. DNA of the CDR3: TGTGCCAGCAGCTTGTTACTAGCGGGACTTACAGATACGCAGTATTTT.

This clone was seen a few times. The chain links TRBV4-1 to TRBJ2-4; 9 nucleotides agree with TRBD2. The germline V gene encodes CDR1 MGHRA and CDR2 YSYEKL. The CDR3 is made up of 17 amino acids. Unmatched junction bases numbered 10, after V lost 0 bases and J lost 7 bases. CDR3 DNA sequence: TGCGCCAGCAGCCAAGATAGAGCGGGGGGCCGGAGGAACATTCAGTACTTC. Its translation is CASSQDRAGGRRNIQYF.

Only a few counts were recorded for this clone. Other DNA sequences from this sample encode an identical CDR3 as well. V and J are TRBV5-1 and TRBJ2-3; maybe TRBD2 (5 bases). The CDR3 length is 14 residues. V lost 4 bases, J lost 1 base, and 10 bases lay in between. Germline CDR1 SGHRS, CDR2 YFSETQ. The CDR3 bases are TGCGCCAGCAGCCTCGGACTGGGCACAGATACGCAGTATTTT. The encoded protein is CASSLGLGTDTQYF. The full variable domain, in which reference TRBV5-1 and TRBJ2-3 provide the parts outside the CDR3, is KAGVTQTPRYLIKTRGQQVTLSCSPISGHRSVSWYQQTPGQGLQFLFEYFSETQRNKGNFPGRFSGRQFSNSRSEMNVSTLELGDSALYLCASSLGLGTDTQYFGPGTRLTVL.

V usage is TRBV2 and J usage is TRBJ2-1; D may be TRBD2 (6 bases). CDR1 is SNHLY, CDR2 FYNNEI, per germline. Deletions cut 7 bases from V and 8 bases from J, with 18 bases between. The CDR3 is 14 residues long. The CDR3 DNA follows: TGTGCCAGCAAGGGACCATGGAGGGCCGATGAGCAGTTCTTC. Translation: CASKGPWRADEQFF.

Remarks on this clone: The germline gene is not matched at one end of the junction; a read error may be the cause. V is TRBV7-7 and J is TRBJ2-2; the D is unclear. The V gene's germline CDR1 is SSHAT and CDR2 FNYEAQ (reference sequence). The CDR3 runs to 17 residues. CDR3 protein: CASSPRPSATNTGELFF. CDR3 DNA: TGTGCTAGCAGCCCCCGGCCCAGCGCTACGAACACCGGGGAGCTGTTTTTT.

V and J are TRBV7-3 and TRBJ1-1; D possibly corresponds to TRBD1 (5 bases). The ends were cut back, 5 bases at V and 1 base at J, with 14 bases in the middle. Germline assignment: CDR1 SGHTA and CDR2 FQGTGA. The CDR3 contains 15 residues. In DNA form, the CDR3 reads TGTGCCAGCAGCGCCACACCGGGACCGAACACTGAAGCTTTCTTT. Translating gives CASSATPGPNTEAFF.

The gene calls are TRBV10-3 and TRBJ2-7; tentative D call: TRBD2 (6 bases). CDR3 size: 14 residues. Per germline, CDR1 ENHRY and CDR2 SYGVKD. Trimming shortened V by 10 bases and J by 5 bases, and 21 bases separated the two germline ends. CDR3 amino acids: CATQHGGLGNEQYF. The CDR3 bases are TGTGCCACCCAGCACGGGGGTTTAGGAAACGAGCAGTACTTC.

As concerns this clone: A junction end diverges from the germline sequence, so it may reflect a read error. DNA of the CDR3: TGTGCTAGCAGCTCGGGACAGCTGTCCGAGGCCCAGTACTTC. Protein product: CASSSGQLSEAQYF. This rearrangement joins TRBV7-7 to TRBJ2-5, with TRBD1 identical over 7 bases. The CDR3 contains 14 residues. Looked up from germline, CDR1 is SSHAT and CDR2 is FNYEAQ (reference sequence).

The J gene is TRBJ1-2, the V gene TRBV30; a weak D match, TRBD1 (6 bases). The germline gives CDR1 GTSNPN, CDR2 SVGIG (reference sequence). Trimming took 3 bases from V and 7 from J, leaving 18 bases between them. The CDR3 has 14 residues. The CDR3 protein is CAWSRNQGNSGYTF. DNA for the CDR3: TGTGCCTGGAGCCGTAACCAGGGGAACAGTGGCTACACCTTC. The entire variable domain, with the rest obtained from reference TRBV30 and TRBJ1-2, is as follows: SQTIHQWPATLVQPVGSPLSLECTVEGTSNPNLYWYRQAAGRGLQLLFYSVGIGQISSEVPQNLSASRPQDRQFILSSKKLLLSDSGFYLCAWSRNQGNSGYTFGSGTRLTVV.

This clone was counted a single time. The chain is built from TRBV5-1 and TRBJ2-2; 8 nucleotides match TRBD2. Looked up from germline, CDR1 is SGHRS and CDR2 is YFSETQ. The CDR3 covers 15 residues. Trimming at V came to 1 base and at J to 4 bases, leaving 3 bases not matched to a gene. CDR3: CASSLKRESTGELFF. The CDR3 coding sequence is TGCGCCAGCAGCTTGAAGCGGGAGAGCACCGGGGAGCTGTTTTTT.

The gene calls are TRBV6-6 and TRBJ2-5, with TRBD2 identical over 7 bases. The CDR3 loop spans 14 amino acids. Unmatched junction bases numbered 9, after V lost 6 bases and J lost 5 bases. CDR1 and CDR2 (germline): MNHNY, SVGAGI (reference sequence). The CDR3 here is CASSGTTPRETQYF. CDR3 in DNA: TGTGCCAGCAGCGGGACTACCCCTCGGGAGACCCAGTACTTC.

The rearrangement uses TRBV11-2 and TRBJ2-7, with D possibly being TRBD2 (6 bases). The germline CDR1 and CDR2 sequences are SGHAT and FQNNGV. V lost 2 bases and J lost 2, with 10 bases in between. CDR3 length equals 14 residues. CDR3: CASSLPGLPYEQYF. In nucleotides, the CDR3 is TGTGCCAGCAGCTTACCGGGACTTCCCTACGAGCAGTACTTC.

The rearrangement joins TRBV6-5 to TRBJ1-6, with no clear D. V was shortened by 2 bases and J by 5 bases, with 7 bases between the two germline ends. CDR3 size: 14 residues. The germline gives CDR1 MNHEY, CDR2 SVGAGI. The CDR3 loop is CASSYLGHNSPLHF. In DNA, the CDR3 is TGTGCCAGCAGTTACCTAGGGCATAATTCACCCCTCCACTTT.

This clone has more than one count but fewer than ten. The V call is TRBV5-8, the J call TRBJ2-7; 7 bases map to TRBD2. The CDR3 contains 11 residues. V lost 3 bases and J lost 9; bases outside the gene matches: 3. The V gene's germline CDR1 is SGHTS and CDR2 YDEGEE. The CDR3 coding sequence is TGTGCCAGCAGCTCCTTAGCGGGGCAGTACTTC. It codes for CASSSLAGQYF.

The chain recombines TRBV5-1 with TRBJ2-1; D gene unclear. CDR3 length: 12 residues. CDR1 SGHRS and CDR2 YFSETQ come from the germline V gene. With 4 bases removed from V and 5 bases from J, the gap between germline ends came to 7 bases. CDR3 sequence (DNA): TGCGCCAGCAGCCGAACTGACAATGAGCAGTTCTTC. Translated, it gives CASSRTDNEQFF.

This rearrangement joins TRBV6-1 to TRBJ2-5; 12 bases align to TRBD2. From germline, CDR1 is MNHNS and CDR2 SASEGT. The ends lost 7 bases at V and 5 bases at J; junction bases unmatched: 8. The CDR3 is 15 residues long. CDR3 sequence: CASTQLGTSGETQYF. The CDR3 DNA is TGTGCCAGCACCCAACTCGGGACTAGCGGGGAGACCCAGTACTTC.

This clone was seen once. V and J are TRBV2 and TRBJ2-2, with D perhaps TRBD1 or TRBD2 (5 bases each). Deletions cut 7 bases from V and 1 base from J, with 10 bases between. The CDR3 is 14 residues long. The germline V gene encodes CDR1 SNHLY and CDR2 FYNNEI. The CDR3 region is CASKGRLNTGELFF. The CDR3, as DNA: TGTGCCAGCAAGGGACGCCTGAACACCGGGGAGCTGTTTTTT.

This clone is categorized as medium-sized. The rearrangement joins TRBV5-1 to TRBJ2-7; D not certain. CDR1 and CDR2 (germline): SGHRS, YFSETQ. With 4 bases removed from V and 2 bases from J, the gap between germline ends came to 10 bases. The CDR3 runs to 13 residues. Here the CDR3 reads CASSPDNTYEQYF. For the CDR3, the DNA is TGCGCCAGCAGCCCAGACAACACCTACGAGCAGTACTTC.

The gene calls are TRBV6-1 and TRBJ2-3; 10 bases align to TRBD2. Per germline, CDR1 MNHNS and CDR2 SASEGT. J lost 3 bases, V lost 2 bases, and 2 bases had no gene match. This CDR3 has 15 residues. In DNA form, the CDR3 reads TGTGCCAGCAGTGAAACACTAGCGGGGACAGATACGCAGTATTTT. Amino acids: CASSETLAGTDTQYF.

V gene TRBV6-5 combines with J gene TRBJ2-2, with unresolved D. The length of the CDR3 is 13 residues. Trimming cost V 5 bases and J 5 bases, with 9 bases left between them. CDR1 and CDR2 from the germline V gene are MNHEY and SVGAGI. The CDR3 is CASSPVITGELFF. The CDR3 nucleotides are TGTGCCAGCAGTCCAGTAATTACCGGGGAGCTGTTTTTT.